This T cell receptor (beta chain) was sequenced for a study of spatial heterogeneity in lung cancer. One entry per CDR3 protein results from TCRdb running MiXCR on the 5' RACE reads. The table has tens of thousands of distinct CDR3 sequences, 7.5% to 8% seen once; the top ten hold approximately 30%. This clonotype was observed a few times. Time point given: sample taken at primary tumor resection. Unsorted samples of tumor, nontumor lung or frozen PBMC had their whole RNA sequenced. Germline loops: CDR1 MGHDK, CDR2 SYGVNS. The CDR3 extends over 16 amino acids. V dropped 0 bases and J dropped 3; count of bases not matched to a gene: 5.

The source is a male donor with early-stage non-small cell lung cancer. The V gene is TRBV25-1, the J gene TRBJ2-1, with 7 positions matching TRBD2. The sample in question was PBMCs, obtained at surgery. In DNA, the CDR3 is TGTGCCAGCAGTGAATATAAGCGGGATAACTACAATGAGCAGTTCTTC. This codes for CASSEYKRDNYNEQFF.